The next 18 T cell receptor beta chains were all read from a single sample in a study of T-cell reconstitution after alpha-beta-depleted transplantation in children. A TCRbeta library incorporating unique molecular identifiers was prepared. From the PCR reads, TCRdb called clonotypes with MiXCR, one entry per CDR3 protein. Of approximately 1,000,000 distinct CDR3 sequences in the sample, 25% to 30% were seen once. The source was PBMCs, mostly from graft donor cells, collected 360 days after TCRalphabeta/CD19-depleted stem cell transplant. The receptors originated from a boy in the first two years of life who had a stem cell transplant for SCID, so the T cells may come from the graft donor.

This chain connects TRBV20-1 to TRBJ1-5; 12 bases agree with TRBD1. The CDR3 contains 14 residues. V lost 8 bases to trimming and J lost 6 bases; unmatched junction nucleotides: 8. Germline V CDR1 and CDR2: DFQATT, SNEGSKA (reference sequence). The CDR3 coding sequence is TGCAGTACATCCGGGACAGGGGGCGGTCAGCCCCAGCATTTT. It yields the protein CSTSGTGGGQPQHF.

This clonotype was picked up a small number of times. The rearrangement links TRBV7-8 to TRBJ2-2, with D unresolved. Between the trimmed V and J ends, which lost 5 bases and 4 bases, there was a span of 8 bases. Per the germline V gene, CDR1 is SGHVS and CDR2 is FQNEAQ. The CDR3 has 13 residues. The CDR3 loop reads CASSPHTTGELFF. In DNA form, the CDR3 reads TGTGCCAGCAGCCCCCATACCACCGGGGAGCTGTTTTTT.

V is TRBV5-6 and J is TRBJ2-1; 9 positions agree with TRBD2. After removal of 2 bases from V and 6 bases from J, the junction contained 6 bases not matched to a gene. Germline CDR1 is SGHDT and CDR2 is YYEEEE. The length of the CDR3 is 15 residues. The CDR3 region is CASSFPSGVRNEQFF. The CDR3 nucleotides read TGTGCCAGCAGCTTCCCTAGCGGGGTACGCAATGAGCAGTTCTTC.

The chain has TRBV10-3 and TRBJ1-1; tentatively, D is TRBD1 (5 bases). V shed 3 bases and J shed 4 bases, with 12 bases lying between them. Germline lookup yields CDR1 ENHRY and CDR2 SYGVKD. CDR3 length: 14 amino acids. CDR3 sequence reads: CAISDGGRRTEAFF. The CDR3 DNA reads as TGTGCCATCAGTGACGGGGGGAGACGCACTGAAGCTTTCTTT.

This chain joins TRBV29-1 and TRBJ2-7; 7 nucleotides align to TRBD1. With V trimmed by 1 base and J by 6 bases, 6 bases remained unmatched. There are 13 residues in the CDR3. Germline assignment: CDR1 SQVTM and CDR2 ANQGSEA. CDR3 DNA sequence: TGCAGCGTTGAAGTGGGTTACAGGGGCGAGCAGTACTTC. This translates into CSVEVGYRGEQYF.

This clonotype was observed a few times. The chain carries TRBV20-1 and TRBJ2-2, with D unclear. The V gene lost 0 bases and the J gene lost 7 bases, with 9 bases spanning the gap. The CDR3 totals 13 residues. Germline V gene data show CDR1 as DFQATT and CDR2 as SNEGSKA (reference sequence). CDR3 in DNA: TGCAGTGCTAGAGATTCGGCAATCGGGGAGCTGTTTTTT. Its translation is CSARDSAIGELFF.

The CDR3 sequence is CASSPEKSLGGMNTEAFF. CDR3 DNA: TGTGCCAGCAGCCCGGAAAAATCCCTAGGGGGCATGAACACTGAAGCTTTCTTT. The chain carries TRBV7-6 and TRBJ1-1, with 7 bases lining up with TRBD1. Germline V gene lookup returns CDR1 SGHVS and CDR2 FNYEAQ. The CDR3 extends over 18 amino acids. The V segment lost 5 bases and the J segment 0 bases; nucleotides outside the gene matches: 15. The whole variable domain, filled in from reference TRBV7-6 and TRBJ1-1, reads GAGVSQSPRYKVTKRGQDVALRCDPISGHVSLYWYRQALGQGPEFLTYFNYEAQQDKSGLPNDRFSAERPEGSISTLTIQRTEQRDSAMYRCASSPEKSLGGMNTEAFFGQGTRLTVV.

This rearrangement joins TRBV7-2 to TRBJ1-1; D is uncertain. Trimming pared 1 base from V and 1 base from J, leaving 10 bases between. This CDR3 spans 15 amino acids. The germline V gene has CDR1 SGHTA and CDR2 FQGNSA. The CDR3: CASSLVRGSNTEAFF. The CDR3 coding sequence is TGTGCCAGCAGCTTAGTACGGGGATCGAACACTGAAGCTTTCTTT.

This sequence joins TRBV4-2 and TRBJ2-2; perhaps TRBD2 as D (5 bases). The CDR3 length is 16 residues. V was cut by 0 bases and J by 4 bases, with 12 bases left in between. CDR1 LGHNA and CDR2 YNFKEQ come from the germline V gene. The CDR3 is CASSQDDYVGTGELFF. For the CDR3, the DNA is TGTGCCAGCAGCCAAGACGACTACGTGGGCACCGGGGAGCTGTTTTTT.

This clonotype turned up a few times. The chain employs TRBV6-5 and TRBJ1-1, with D tentatively TRBD1 (6 bases). This CDR3 spans 12 amino acids. Germline V gene lookup returns CDR1 MNHEY and CDR2 SVGAGI. V lost 1 base to trimming and J lost 7 bases, with 7 bases between them. Here the CDR3 DNA reads TGTGCCAGCAGTTACTTGACAGGTGAAGCTTTCTTT. Its protein product is CASSYLTGEAFF.

There are a few counts of this clonotype. This rearrangement joins TRBV5-1 to TRBJ1-4, with TRBD1 as a possible D gene (6 bases). The CDR3 consists of 17 residues. Germline-derived CDR1 and CDR2 are SGHRS and YFSETQ. V was cut by 1 base and J by 4 bases, with 17 bases left in between. The CDR3 sequence is CASSLTGMIPNNEKLFF. Written as DNA, the CDR3 is TGCGCCAGCAGCTTGACAGGGATGATACCTAATAATGAAAAACTGTTTTTT.

The sample holds a few counts of this clonotype. This sequence joins TRBV4-1 and TRBJ2-4, with a tentative D call TRBD2 (6 bases). V was shortened by 0 bases and J by 0 bases, with 9 bases between the two germline ends. The length of the CDR3 is 16 residues. CDR1 is MGHRA and CDR2 is YSYEKL in the germline V gene. The CDR3 DNA follows: TGCGCCAGCAGCCAAGATCGCGGGACAGCCAAAAACATTCAGTACTTC. Protein product: CASSQDRGTAKNIQYF.

This clonotype was picked up a small number of times. J is TRBJ1-6 and V is TRBV4-1; 7 bases match TRBD1. Germline V gene sequence: CDR1 MGHRA, CDR2 YSYEKL. This CDR3 is built from 16 residues. Trimming cost V 0 bases and J 8 bases; bases outside gene matches: 7. CDR3 amino acids: CASSQEGQRIDSPLHF. For the CDR3, the DNA is TGCGCCAGCAGCCAAGAGGGACAGAGAATAGATTCACCCCTCCACTTT.

This clonotype has only a few counts. J is TRBJ2-3 and V is TRBV4-2; 9 bases align to TRBD2. V was clipped by 0 bases and J by 2 bases; unmatched bases: 3. CDR1 and CDR2 from the germline V gene are LGHNA and YNFKEQ. This CDR3 has 16 amino acids. The CDR3 loop is CASSQEGLADTDTQYF. The CDR3 nucleotides read TGTGCCAGCAGCCAAGAGGGACTAGCAGACACAGATACGCAGTATTTT.

The table lists this clonotype with a few counts. This sequence joins TRBV10-2 and TRBJ1-4; 7 bases are a match to TRBD1. The length of the CDR3 is 13 residues. CDR1 WSHSY and CDR2 SAAADI come from the germline V gene. Trimming removed 6 bases from V and 5 bases from J; junction bases left unmatched: 3. For the CDR3, the DNA is TGCGCCAGCAGACCGGGACAGAATGAAAAACTGTTTTTT. This encodes CASRPGQNEKLFF.

A few counts support this clonotype. The chain carries TRBV20-1 and TRBJ2-5; D not resolved. CDR3 size: 14 residues. The V gene's germline CDR1 is DFQATT and CDR2 SNEGSKA (reference sequence). The ends were cut back, 6 bases at V and 5 bases at J, with 19 bases in the middle. The CDR3 here is CSATPGGVGETQYF. The DNA of the CDR3 is TGCAGTGCCACCCCGGGTGGGGTGGGGGAGACCCAGTACTTC.

This clonotype appeared a few times. V is TRBV3-1 and J is TRBJ2-7; TRBD1 is a possible D gene (5 bases). Deletions cut 0 bases from V and 4 bases from J, with 16 bases between. Germline CDR1 is LGHDT and CDR2 is YNNKEL (reference sequence). This CDR3 is 16 amino acids long. Here the CDR3 reads CASSQEGDGINYEQYF. CDR3 nucleotide sequence: TGTGCCAGCAGCCAAGAAGGGGATGGAATAAATTACGAGCAGTACTTC.

J is TRBJ2-6 and V is TRBV19, with 8 bases lining up with TRBD1. Germline assignment: CDR1 LNHDA and CDR2 SQIVND (reference sequence). Trimming at V came to 5 bases and at J to 1 base, leaving 4 bases not matched to a gene. The CDR3 extends over 16 amino acids. The DNA for the CDR3 is TGTGCCAGTAGTGACAGGGGAAGGTCTGGGGCCAACGTCCTGACTTTC. It specifies CASSDRGRSGANVLTF.